This T cell receptor (beta chain) comes out of a study of blood T cell repertoires in COVID-19. Looking at the study overall: COVID-19 samples collected from the United States, Italy and Spain covered acute and convalescent phases.

This CDR3 region has 15 residues. Per germline, CDR1 MNHEY and CDR2 SVGAGI. Trimming left V 7 bases short and J 2 bases short, with 16 bases between. Participants' reported clinical history set cohort assignment. Each recovered donor of Cohort 3 presented with two negative PCRs, clearance, or symptom resolution. Authors' processing steps: For nucleated cells, counts were estimated from reference gene primer amplification. Repertoires were generated with immunoSEQ multiplex PCR, while TCRdb's copy carries only in-frame clones and drops some. V, J and clone size were drawn from that table, and D and trimming were deduced from the DNA. The sample comprises roughly 300,000 clones, around 90% of which are singletons, and around 18% rests with the top ten.

Material: PBMCs or T cells enriched from blood (not recorded which). This TCR was sampled from a woman under 40 who had recovered from COVID-19. The chain is built from TRBV6-5 and TRBJ2-3, with D possibly TRBD1 on 5 matching bases. CDR3 residues: CASIRTAGPTDTQYF. The CDR3 DNA sequence: TGTGCCAGCATCCGGACGGCAGGGCCCACAGATACGCAGTATTTT.